The following is a T cell receptor beta chain sequence with its context. This entry belongs to a study of HIV-infected patients and healthy controls. Each CDR3 protein gets one entry after TCRdb re-called the 5' RACE reads with MiXCR. This table has almost 65,000 distinct CDR3 sequences, around 21% appearing once. CDR3 size: 13 residues. V dropped 4 bases and J dropped 8; count of bases not matched to a gene: 1. From germline, CDR1 is ENHRY and CDR2 SYGVKD. The receptor was isolated from a human donor in good health. This chain connects TRBV10-3 to TRBJ2-4; 11 nucleotides line up with TRBD1. The sequenced sample consisted of CD4+ T cells from blood. The CDR3 loop reads CAISGGQGDIQYF. The CDR3 region has the DNA TGTGCCATCAGTGGGGGACAGGGGGACATTCAGTACTTC.